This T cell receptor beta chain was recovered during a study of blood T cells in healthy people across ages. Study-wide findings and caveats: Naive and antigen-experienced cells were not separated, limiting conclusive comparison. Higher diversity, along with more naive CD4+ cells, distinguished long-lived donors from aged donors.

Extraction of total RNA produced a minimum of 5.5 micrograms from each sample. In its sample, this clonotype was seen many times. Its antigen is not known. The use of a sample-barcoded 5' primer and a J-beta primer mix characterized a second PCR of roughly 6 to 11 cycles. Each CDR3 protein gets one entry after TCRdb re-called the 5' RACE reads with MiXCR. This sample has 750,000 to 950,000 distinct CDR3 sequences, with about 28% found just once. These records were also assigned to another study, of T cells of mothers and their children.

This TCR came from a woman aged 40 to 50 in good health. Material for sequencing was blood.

The CDR3 nucleotides are TGTGCCATCAGTGAACAGGGATTCGAGCAGTACTTC. The encoded protein is CAISEQGFEQYF. The chain is built from TRBV10-3 and TRBJ2-7, with D maybe TRBD1 (6 bases). The CDR3 contains 12 residues. Germline values: CDR1 ENHRY, CDR2 SYGVKD. Trimming took off 3 bases at V and 6 bases at J, with 9 bases between the two ends.